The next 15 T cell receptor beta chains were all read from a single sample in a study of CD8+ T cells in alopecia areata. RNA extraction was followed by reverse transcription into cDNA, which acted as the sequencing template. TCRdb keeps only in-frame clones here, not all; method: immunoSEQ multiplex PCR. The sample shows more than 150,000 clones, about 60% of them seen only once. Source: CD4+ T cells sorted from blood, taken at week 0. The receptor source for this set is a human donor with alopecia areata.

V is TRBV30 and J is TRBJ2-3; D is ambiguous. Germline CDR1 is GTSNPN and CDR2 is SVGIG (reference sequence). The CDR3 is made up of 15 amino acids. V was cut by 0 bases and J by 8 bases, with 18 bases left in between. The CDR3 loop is CAWSVSMSGGVTQYF. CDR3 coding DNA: TGTGCCTGGAGTGTGAGTATGTCAGGTGGAGTTACGCAGTATTTT.

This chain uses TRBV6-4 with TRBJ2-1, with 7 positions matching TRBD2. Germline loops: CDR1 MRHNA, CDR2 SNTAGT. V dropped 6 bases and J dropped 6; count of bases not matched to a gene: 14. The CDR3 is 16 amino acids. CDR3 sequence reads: CASSALPLGGSNEQFF. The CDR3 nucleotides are TGTGCCAGCAGCGCCCTCCCTTTGGGAGGGTCCAATGAGCAGTTCTTC.

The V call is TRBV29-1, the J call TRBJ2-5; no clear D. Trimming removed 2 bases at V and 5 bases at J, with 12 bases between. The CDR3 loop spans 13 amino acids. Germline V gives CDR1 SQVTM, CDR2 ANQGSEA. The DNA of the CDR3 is TGCAGCGTTGAATTGCAGCTTCGGGAGACCCAGTACTTC. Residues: CSVELQLRETQYF. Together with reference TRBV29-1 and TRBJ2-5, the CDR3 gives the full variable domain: SAVISQKPSRDICQRGTSLTIQCQVDSQVTMMFWYRQQPGQSLTLIATANQGSEATYESGFVIDKFPISRPNLTFSTLTVSNMSPEDSSIYLCSVELQLRETQYFGPGTRLLVL.

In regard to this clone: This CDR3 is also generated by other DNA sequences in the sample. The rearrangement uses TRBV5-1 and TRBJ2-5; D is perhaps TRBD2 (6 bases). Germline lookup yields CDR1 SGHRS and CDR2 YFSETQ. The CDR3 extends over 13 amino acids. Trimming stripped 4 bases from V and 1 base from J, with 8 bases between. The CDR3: CASSPGLQETQYF. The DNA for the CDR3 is TGCGCCAGCAGCCCGGGACTCCAAGAGACCCAGTACTTC.

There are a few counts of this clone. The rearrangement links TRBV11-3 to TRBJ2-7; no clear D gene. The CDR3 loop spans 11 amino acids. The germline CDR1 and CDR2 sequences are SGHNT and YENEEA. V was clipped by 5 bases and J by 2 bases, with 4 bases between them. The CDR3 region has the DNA TGTGCCAGCAGCCGAACCTACGAGCAGTACTTC. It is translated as CASSRTYEQYF.

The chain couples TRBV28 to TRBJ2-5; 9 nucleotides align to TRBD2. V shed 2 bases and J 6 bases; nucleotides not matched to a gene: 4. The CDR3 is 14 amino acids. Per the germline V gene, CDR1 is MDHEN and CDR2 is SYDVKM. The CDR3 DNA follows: TGTGCCAGCAGTTTAGCGGGGGGGCGAAAGACCCAGTACTTC. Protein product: CASSLAGGRKTQYF.

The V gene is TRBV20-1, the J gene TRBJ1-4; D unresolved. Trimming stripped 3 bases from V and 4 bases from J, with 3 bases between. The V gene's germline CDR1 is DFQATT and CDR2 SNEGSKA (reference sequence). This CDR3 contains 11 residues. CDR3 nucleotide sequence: TGCAGTGCTAGTGATAATGAAAAACTGTTTTTT. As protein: CSASDNEKLFF.

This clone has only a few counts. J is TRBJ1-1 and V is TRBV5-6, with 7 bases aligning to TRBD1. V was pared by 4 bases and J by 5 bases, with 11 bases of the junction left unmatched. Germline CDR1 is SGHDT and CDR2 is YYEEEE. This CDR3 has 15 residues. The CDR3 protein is CASSPLLRGQTEAFF. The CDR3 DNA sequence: TGTGCCAGCAGCCCCTTGCTGAGGGGGCAGACTGAAGCTTTCTTT. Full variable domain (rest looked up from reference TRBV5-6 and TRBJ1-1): DAGVTQSPTHLIKTRGQQVTLRCSPKSGHDTVSWYQQALGQGPQFIFQYYEEEERQRGNFPDRFSGHQFPNYSSELNVNALLLGDSALYLCASSPLLRGQTEAFFGQGTRLTVV.

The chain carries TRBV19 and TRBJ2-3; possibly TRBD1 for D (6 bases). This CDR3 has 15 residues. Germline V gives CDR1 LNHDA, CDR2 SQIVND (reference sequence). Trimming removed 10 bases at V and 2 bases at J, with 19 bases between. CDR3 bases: TGTGCCACCGCGAAACGGACAGATTTCACAGATACGCAGTATTTT. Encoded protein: CATAKRTDFTDTQYF.

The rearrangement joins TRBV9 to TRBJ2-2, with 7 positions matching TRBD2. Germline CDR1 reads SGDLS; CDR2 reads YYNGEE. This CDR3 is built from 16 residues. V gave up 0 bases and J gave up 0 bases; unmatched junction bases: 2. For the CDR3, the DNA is TGTGCCAGCAGCGTAGTGGCGGGGGCGAACACCGGGGAGCTGTTTTTT. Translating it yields CASSVVAGANTGELFF.

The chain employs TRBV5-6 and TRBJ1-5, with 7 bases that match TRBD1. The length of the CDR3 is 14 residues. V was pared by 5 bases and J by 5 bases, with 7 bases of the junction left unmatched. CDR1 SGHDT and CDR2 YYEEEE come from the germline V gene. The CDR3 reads CASSIRQGDQPQHF. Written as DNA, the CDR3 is TGTGCCAGCAGTATAAGACAGGGTGATCAGCCCCAGCATTTT.

CDR3 sequence (DNA): TGCGCCAGCAGTCATCCGCCTAGGCTGGACCAAGAGACCCAGTACTTC. Its translation: CASSHPPRLDQETQYF. This chain connects TRBV23-1 to TRBJ2-5; D gene uncertain. TRBV23-1 is treated as an ORF (open reading frame) with a function not yet certain. The CDR3 has 16 amino acids. Trimming cost V 3 bases and J 0 bases, with 14 bases left between them.

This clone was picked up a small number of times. This chain's CDR3 is CAWSVRLVEKLFF. For the CDR3, the DNA is TGTGCCTGGAGTGTAAGGCTTGTCGAAAAACTGTTTTTT. V is TRBV30 and J is TRBJ1-4; D remains unclear. The CDR3 consists of 13 residues. Trimming stripped 0 bases from V and 8 bases from J, with 10 bases between. Per germline, CDR1 GTSNPN and CDR2 SVGIG (reference sequence). The variable domain in full, completed from reference TRBV30 and TRBJ1-4, reads SQTIHQWPATLVQPVGSPLSLECTVEGTSNPNLYWYRQAAGRGLQLLFYSVGIGQISSEVPQNLSASRPQDRQFILSSKKLLLSDSGFYLCAWSVRLVEKLFFGSGTQLSVL.

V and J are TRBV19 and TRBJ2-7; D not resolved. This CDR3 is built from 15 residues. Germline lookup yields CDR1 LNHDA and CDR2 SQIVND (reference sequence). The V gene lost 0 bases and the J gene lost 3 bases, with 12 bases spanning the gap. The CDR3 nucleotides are TGTGCCAGTAGTATAGATCCATCATCCTACTACGAGCAGTACTTC. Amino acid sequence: CASSIDPSSYYEQYF.

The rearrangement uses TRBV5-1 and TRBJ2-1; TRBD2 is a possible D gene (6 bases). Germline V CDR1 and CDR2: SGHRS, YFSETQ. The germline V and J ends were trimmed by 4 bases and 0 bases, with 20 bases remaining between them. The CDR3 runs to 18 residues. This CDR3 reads CASSQLLPSGSSYNEQFF. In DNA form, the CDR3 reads TGCGCCAGCAGCCAGCTACTCCCCTCCGGGAGCTCCTACAATGAGCAGTTCTTC.